These 20 T cell receptor beta chains originate from one sample sequenced in a study of T cells in Graves' hyperthyroidism and ophthalmopathy. RNA transcripts provided the source from which TCR beta CDR3 regions were amplified. HTBI primers were employed in a first-round RT-PCR of the TCR CDR3. TCRdb recomputed calls from the multiplex PCR reads with MiXCR, one row per CDR3 protein. This table has 500,000 to 650,000 distinct CDR3 sequences, more than 15% appearing once. Sequencing was carried out using blood. The receptors come from a woman aged 18-30 years with Graves' ophthalmopathy.

V usage is TRBV19 and J usage is TRBJ1-1; D gene unclear. Germline-derived CDR1 and CDR2 are LNHDA and SQIVND (reference sequence). The CDR3 spans 15 residues. Trimming left V 3 bases short and J 0 bases short, with 11 bases between. CDR3 nucleotides: TGTGCCAGTAGTATGGGAGAACAAATGAACACTGAAGCTTTCTTT. Translating it yields CASSMGEQMNTEAFF. Filled out from reference TRBV19 and TRBJ1-1, the complete variable domain reads DGGITQSPKYLFRKEGQNVTLSCEQNLNHDAMYWYRQDPGQGLRLIYYSQIVNDFQKGDIAEGYSVSREKKESFPLTVTSAQKNPTAFYLCASSMGEQMNTEAFFGQGTRLTVV.

This chain connects TRBV7-9 to TRBJ1-2, with TRBD1 as a possible D gene (5 bases). This CDR3 region has 16 residues. The germline CDR1 and CDR2 sequences are SEHNR and FQNEAQ (reference sequence). V gave up 5 bases and J gave up 1 base, with 17 bases separating them. For the CDR3, the DNA is TGTGCCAGCAGCCCCGGGGGTGTGCGAAGTAACTATGGCTACACCTTC. Translating it yields CASSPGGVRSNYGYTF.

This clonotype has a single count. The V and J genes are TRBV5-4 and TRBJ2-1, with 7 bases identical to TRBD1. Germline loops: CDR1 SGHNT, CDR2 YYREEE (reference sequence). With 0 bases clipped from V and 0 bases from J, the junction kept 3 bases outside the gene matches. There are 16 residues in the CDR3. The CDR3 region is CASSLAGTVSYNEQFF. The CDR3 DNA sequence: TGTGCCAGCAGCTTGGCCGGGACAGTCTCCTACAATGAGCAGTTCTTC.

CDR3 in DNA: TGTGCCAGCAGCCCCTCCCTCGGGGGCGGCCTCTATGGCTACACCTTC. As protein: CASSPSLGGGLYGYTF. V usage is TRBV7-9 and J usage is TRBJ1-2, with D possibly TRBD1 on 6 matching bases. V was pared by 5 bases and J by 4 bases, with 20 bases between. Germline-derived CDR1 and CDR2 are SEHNR and FQNEAQ (reference sequence). The CDR3 is 16 residues long.

This clonotype was observed many times. The chain employs TRBV12-3 or TRBV12-4 and TRBJ1-3, with TRBD1 as a possible D gene (6 bases). The CDR3 contains 14 residues. Trimming took off 3 bases at V and 9 bases at J, with 15 bases between the two ends. The CDR3 spells CASSFKRTVATIYF. CDR3 sequence (DNA): TGTGCCAGCAGTTTCAAGAGGACAGTAGCCACCATATATTTT.

V is TRBV27 and J is TRBJ2-6, with 9 bases fitting TRBD2. The CDR3 is 18 residues long. From germline, CDR1 is MNHEY and CDR2 SMNVEV (reference sequence). V lost 2 bases and J lost 0; bases outside the gene matches: 5. The CDR3 nucleotides are TGTGCCAGCAGTTTAATGGGCGGGGGGGTCTCTGGGGCCAACGTCCTGACTTTC. It codes for CASSLMGGGVSGANVLTF.

There are many counts of this clonotype. The chain carries TRBV3-1 and TRBJ2-7, with D tentatively TRBD1 (5 bases). Germline V gene lookup returns CDR1 LGHDT and CDR2 YNNKEL (reference sequence). CDR3 length: 16 residues. V shed 1 base and J shed 5 bases, with 18 bases lying between them. The CDR3 DNA sequence: TGTGCCAGCAGCCAAGGCCTCAGGGTTAGGTCGGACGAGCAGTACTTC. The encoded protein is CASSQGLRVRSDEQYF.

This clonotype was seen repeatedly, ten times or more. CDR3 residues: CASTSPGSSGNTIYF. CDR3 coding DNA: TGTGCCAGCACTTCTCCAGGGAGCTCTGGAAACACCATATATTTT. V and J are TRBV12-3 or TRBV12-4 and TRBJ1-3; D is possibly TRBD1 (5 bases). Trimming removed 7 bases from V and 0 bases from J, with 13 bases in between. The CDR3 runs to 15 residues.

At least ten counts were recorded for this clonotype. The rearrangement uses TRBV3-1 and TRBJ2-3; D assignment may be TRBD1 or TRBD2 (6 bases each). With 5 bases removed from V and 3 bases from J, the gap between germline ends came to 15 bases. The CDR3 is made up of 15 amino acids. CDR1 is LGHDT and CDR2 is YNNKEL in the germline V gene (reference sequence). This CDR3 is CASSARPGATDTQYF. CDR3 nucleotides: TGTGCCAGCAGCGCTCGACCGGGGGCGACAGATACGCAGTATTTT.

Only a few counts were recorded for this clonotype. The J gene is TRBJ1-6, the V gene TRBV6-1, with D hard to call. Deletions cut 5 bases from V and 0 bases from J, with 8 bases between. From germline, CDR1 is MNHNS and CDR2 SASEGT. The CDR3 is made up of 15 amino acids. The CDR3 bases are TGTGCCAGCAGTTGGGCAGGCTCCTATAATTCACCCCTCCACTTT. It codes for CASSWAGSYNSPLHF.

Ten or more counts support this clonotype. The V call is TRBV6-1, the J call TRBJ1-6, with D unresolved. Looked up from germline, CDR1 is MNHNS and CDR2 is SASEGT. The CDR3 sequence is 14 residues long. V was pared by 0 bases and J by 9 bases, with 9 bases between. CDR3 protein: CASSEALQISPLHF. The CDR3 DNA reads TGTGCCAGCAGTGAAGCGCTTCAGATTTCACCCCTCCACTTT.

In this sample, this clonotype turned up many times. The chain has TRBV15 and TRBJ1-1; 7 nucleotides agree with TRBD1. Looked up from germline, CDR1 is LNHNV and CDR2 is YYDKDF (reference sequence). The CDR3 sequence is 16 residues long. Losses at the gene ends were 2 bases for V and 10 bases for J; bases not matched to a gene: 16. The CDR3 protein is CATSRPKAAGGDGAFF. For the CDR3, the DNA is TGTGCCACCAGCAGACCTAAAGCAGCAGGGGGTGATGGAGCTTTCTTT.

V is TRBV5-6 and J is TRBJ1-2; the match to TRBD1 covers 7 bases. Germline V lookup: CDR1 SGHDT, CDR2 YYEEEE. The ends lost 4 bases at V and 1 base at J; junction bases unmatched: 7. The CDR3 is 15 amino acids. The CDR3 coding sequence is TGTGCCAGCAGCCCGGACAGGTATTATAACTATGGCTACACCTTC. It is translated as CASSPDRYYNYGYTF.

This clonotype has ten or more counts. V and J are TRBV10-3 and TRBJ2-5; TRBD1 agrees at 7 bases. Unmatched junction bases numbered 4, after V lost 8 bases and J lost 1 base. The CDR3 loop spans 13 amino acids. The germline V gene has CDR1 ENHRY and CDR2 SYGVKD. For the CDR3, the DNA is TGTGCCATCGGACAGGCGATCCAAGAGACCCAGTACTTC. Amino acid sequence: CAIGQAIQETQYF.

This clonotype was found a few times. This sequence may be a read error, since a much larger clone differs from it by one base. The chain carries TRBV20-1 and TRBJ2-7, with D unresolved. This CDR3 spans 12 amino acids. Trimming pared 7 bases from V and 6 bases from J, leaving 16 bases between. Germline CDR1 reads DFQATT; CDR2 reads SNEGSKA (reference sequence). This CDR3 reads CSVPELRAEQYF. The CDR3 bases are TGCAGTGTACCGGAACTACGGGCCGAGCAGTACTTC.

This clonotype turned up a few times. The chain combines TRBV4-2 with TRBJ1-6; perhaps TRBD1 as D (6 bases). The germline V gene has CDR1 LGHNA and CDR2 YNFKEQ. Trimming stripped 1 base from V and 8 bases from J, with 12 bases between. CDR3 length: 15 amino acids. CDR3 DNA: TGTGCCAGCAGCCAAGTCCAGGGGTTAGATTCACCCCTCCACTTT. Translation gives CASSQVQGLDSPLHF.

The rearrangement joins TRBV6-2 or TRBV6-3 to TRBJ1-5, with unresolved D. V lost 0 bases to trimming and J lost 0 bases, with 6 bases between them. The CDR3 loop spans 15 amino acids. Per the germline V gene, CDR1 is MNHEY and CDR2 is SVGEGT. CDR3 DNA: TGTGCCAGCAGTTACTCGATAGATAGCAATCAGCCCCAGCATTTT. This gives the protein CASSYSIDSNQPQHF.

A note on this clonotype: Sequence at one end of the junction differs from germline and may be a read error. The chain carries TRBV7-9 and TRBJ2-5; D call uncertain. Germline CDR1 SEHNR, CDR2 FQNEAQ (reference sequence). This CDR3 is 12 amino acids long. The CDR3 nucleotides read TGTGCCAGCAGCCTGAGGACCAGCCCATTTAACTTC. This sequence encodes CASSLRTSPFNF.

This clonotype was observed many times. V is TRBV3-1 and J is TRBJ2-5, with 8 nucleotides matching TRBD2. The ends lost 0 bases at V and 5 bases at J; junction bases unmatched: 11. Germline-derived CDR1 and CDR2 are LGHDT and YNNKEL (reference sequence). This CDR3 comprises 17 residues. CDR3 DNA: TGTGCCAGCAGCCAAGACAGCCCAGCGGGAGAGTTGGAGACCCAGTACTTC. As protein: CASSQDSPAGELETQYF.

This clonotype appeared a few times. One base away lies a much larger clone, so this may be a sequencing read error. The rearrangement uses TRBV20-1 and TRBJ2-1; maybe TRBD2 (5 bases). The CDR3 covers 15 residues. The ends were cut back, 4 bases at V and 10 bases at J, with 23 bases in the middle. CDR1 and CDR2 from the germline V gene are DFQATT and SNEGSKA (reference sequence). CDR3 region: CSAIHAATKTPEQFF. The CDR3 DNA reads as TGCAGTGCTATCCACGCGGCGACTAAGACTCCAGAGCAGTTCTTC.